The T cell receptor (beta chain) described here comes from a study of regulatory T cells in long-lasting Graves disease. This clonotype occurred a few times. To make TCR beta libraries, researchers used iRepertoire HTBI primers and Arm-PCR of CDR3 regions. TCRdb re-called the multiplex PCR reads with MiXCR, one entry per CDR3 protein. The sample has some 460,000 distinct CDR3 sequences; 15% to 20% are singletons. Documented time point: newly diagnosed GD, antithyroid drugs for less than 3 months. PBMCs provided the RNA from which the TCR library was made. These same records also appear under a second study, on T cells in Graves' hyperthyroidism and ophthalmopathy. Per that study: Separation of ophthalmopathy from stable hyperthyroidism was achieved by a 13 V-J model.

The specimen was peripheral blood mononuclear cells (PBMCs), collected at new diagnosis, from a patient treated with antithyroid drugs. The clonotype was recovered from a man aged 35 to 55 with Graves disease.

The CDR3 DNA reads as TGTGCCAGTAGTATACCCACAGGTCTCGCAGAAATCACCTTC. This encodes CASSIPTGLAEITF. The rearrangement links TRBV19 to TRBJ1-2, with D tentatively TRBD1 (5 bases). The CDR3 has 14 residues. With 2 bases removed from V and 13 bases from J, the gap between germline ends came to 20 bases. Germline V gives CDR1 LNHDA, CDR2 SQIVND (reference sequence).